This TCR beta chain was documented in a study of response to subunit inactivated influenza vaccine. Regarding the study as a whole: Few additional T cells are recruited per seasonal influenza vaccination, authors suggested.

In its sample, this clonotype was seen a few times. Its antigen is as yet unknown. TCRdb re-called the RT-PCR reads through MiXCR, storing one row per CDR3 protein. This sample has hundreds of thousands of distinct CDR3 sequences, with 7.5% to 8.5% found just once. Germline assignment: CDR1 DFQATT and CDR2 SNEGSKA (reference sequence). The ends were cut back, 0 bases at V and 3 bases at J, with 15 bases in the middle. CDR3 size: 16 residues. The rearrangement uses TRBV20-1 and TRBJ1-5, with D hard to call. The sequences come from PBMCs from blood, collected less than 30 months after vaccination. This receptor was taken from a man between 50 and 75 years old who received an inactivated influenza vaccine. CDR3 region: CSARDTTALANQPQHF. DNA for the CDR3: TGCAGTGCTAGAGATACAACGGCCTTAGCCAATCAGCCCCAGCATTTT.